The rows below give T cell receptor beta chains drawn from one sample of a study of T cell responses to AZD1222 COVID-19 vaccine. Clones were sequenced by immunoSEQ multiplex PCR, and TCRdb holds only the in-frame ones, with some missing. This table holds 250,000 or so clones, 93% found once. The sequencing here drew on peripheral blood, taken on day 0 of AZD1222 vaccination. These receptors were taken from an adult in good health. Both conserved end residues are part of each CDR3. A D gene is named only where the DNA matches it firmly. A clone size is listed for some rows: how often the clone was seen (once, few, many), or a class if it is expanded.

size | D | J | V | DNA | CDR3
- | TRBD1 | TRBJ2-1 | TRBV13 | TGTGCCAGCAGCCTTGGGACAGGGGTGGGCAATGAGCAGTTCTTC | CASSLGTGVGNEQFF
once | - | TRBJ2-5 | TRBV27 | TGTGCCAGCAGTTTACTTGGACAGAAAGAGACCCAGTACTTC | CASSLLGQKETQYF
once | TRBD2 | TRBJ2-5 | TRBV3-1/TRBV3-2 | TGTGCCAGCAGCCAAGACGGTAGCGGGGGGGCGGGTGAGACCCAGTACTTC | CASSQDGSGGAGETQYF
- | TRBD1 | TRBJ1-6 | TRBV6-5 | TGTGCCAGCAGTTACTCGACAGGGGATTCACCCCTCCACTTT | CASSYSTGDSPLHF
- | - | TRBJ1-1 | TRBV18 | TGTGCCAGCTCACCATCCGTCAGGGTAGGGACTGAAGCTTTCTTT | CASSPSVRVGTEAFF
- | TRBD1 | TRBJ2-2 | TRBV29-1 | TGCAGCGGGAACAGGGGGCCGACCGGGGAGCTGTTTTTT | CSGNRGPTGELFF
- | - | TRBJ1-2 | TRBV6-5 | TGTGCCAGCAGTTTTCGGGGGGACGGCTACACCTTC | CASSFRGDGYTF
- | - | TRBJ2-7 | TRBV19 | TGTGCCAGTAGTGACAGGTACGAGCAGTACTTC | CASSDRYEQYF
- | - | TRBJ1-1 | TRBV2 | TGTGCCAGCAGGACAGTTTTCATGAACACTGAAGCTTTCTTT | CASRTVFMNTEAFF
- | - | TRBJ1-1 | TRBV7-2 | TGTGCCAGCAGCTTGGACCCCGGGGTCACTGAAGCTTTCTTT | CASSLDPGVTEAFF
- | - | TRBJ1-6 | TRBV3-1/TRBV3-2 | TGTGCCAGCAGCCCAAGAAGTCTCCCGACAGGCGAGATCTATAATTCACCCCTCCACTTT | CASSPRSLPTGEIYNSPLHF
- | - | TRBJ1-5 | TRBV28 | TGTGCCAGCAGTTTGGACAATCAGCCCCAGCATTTT | CASSLDNQPQHF
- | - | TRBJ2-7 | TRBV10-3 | TGTGCCATCCGCCACTCAACGGGAACCTACGAGCAGTACTTC | CAIRHSTGTYEQYF
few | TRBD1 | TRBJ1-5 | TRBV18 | TGTGCCAGCTCCCCCGGACAGGGGGCTGCTCAGCCCCAGCATTTT | CASSPGQGAAQPQHF
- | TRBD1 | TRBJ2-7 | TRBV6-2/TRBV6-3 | TGTGCCAGCAGTGCCGGGACAGGGTTCTATGAGCAGTACTTC | CASSAGTGFYEQYF
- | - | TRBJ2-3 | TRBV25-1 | TGTGCCAGCAGTGAATTTAGCCCAGATACGCAGTATTTT | CASSEFSPDTQYF
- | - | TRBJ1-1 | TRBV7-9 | TGTGCCAGCAGCTTAATGGGGGCGCGGGTGAACACTGAAGCTTTCTTT | CASSLMGARVNTEAFF
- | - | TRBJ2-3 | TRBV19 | TGTGCCAGTAGTTTCTGGGAGAGGGCCACAGATACGCAGTATTTT | CASSFWERATDTQYF
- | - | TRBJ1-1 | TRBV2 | TGTGCCAGCAGTGAATCAGGGGCGTCTGAAGCTTTCTTT | CASSESGASEAFF
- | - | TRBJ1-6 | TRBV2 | TGTGCCAGCAGTCCAAGTGGCAACTCCAATAATTCACCCCTCCACTTT | CASSPSGNSNNSPLHF
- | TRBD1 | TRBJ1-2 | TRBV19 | TGTGCCAGTAGTATCGCGGGACAGGTCTTTGGCTACACCTTC | CASSIAGQVFGYTF
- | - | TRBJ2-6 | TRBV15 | TGTGCCACCAGCAGTTATGAGTTGGGGGGGGCCAACGTCCTGACTTTC | CATSSYELGGANVLTF
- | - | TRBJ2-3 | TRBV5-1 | TGCGCCACCGCGAATGGGGGTCGCACAGATACGCAGTATTTT | CATANGGRTDTQYF
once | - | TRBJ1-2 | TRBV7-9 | TGTGCCAGCAGCTCTAACAGCGGCAACTATGGCTACACCTTC | CASSSNSGNYGYTF
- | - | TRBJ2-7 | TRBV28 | TGTGCCAGCAATGGGGATCTAGCGACACCCTACGAGCAGTACTTC | CASNGDLATPYEQYF
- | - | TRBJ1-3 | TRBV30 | TGTGCCTGGAGTGTGGGCAGCACAAGCTCTGGAAACACCATATATTTT | CAWSVGSTSSGNTIYF
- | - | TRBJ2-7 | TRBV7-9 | TGTGCCAGCAGCTCCGTGGCGATCTCCTACGAGCAGTACTTC | CASSSVAISYEQYF
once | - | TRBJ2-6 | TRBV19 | TGTGCCAGTAAGTCCCTTTTGGGGGGGGCCAACGTCCTGACTTTC | CASKSLLGGANVLTF
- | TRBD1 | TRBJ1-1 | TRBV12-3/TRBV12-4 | TGTGCCAGCAGCCCAGGGGGCACTGAAGCTTTCTTT | CASSPGGTEAFF
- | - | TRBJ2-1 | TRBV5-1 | TGCGCCAGCAGCCTGGCCTACAATGAGCAGTTCTTC | CASSLAYNEQFF
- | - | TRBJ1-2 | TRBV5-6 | TGTGCCAGCAGCCCAGTTGTGAGCGGGAACTATGGCTACACCTTC | CASSPVVSGNYGYTF
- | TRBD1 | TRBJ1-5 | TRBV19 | TGTGCCAGTAGCTGGACAGGAGTTAGCAATCAGCCCCAGCATTTT | CASSWTGVSNQPQHF
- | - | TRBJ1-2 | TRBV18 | TGTGCCAGCTCACCAGAAGGTGGTGGCTACACCTTC | CASSPEGGGYTF
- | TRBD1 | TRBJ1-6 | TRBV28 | TGTGCCAGCAGTTTAACAGGGGGCGCGAGGCCCCTCCACTTT | CASSLTGGARPLHF
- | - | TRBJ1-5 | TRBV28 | TGTGCCAGCAGTCCCGGACTCGAGAATCAGCCCCAGCATTTT | CASSPGLENQPQHF
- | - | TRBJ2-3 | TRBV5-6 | TGTGCCAGCAGCTGGGGTGGAACTAGCACAGATACGCAGTATTTT | CASSWGGTSTDTQYF
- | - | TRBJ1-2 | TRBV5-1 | TGCGCCAGCAGCTCGCAGGGGCCGACCTATGGCTACACCTTC | CASSSQGPTYGYTF
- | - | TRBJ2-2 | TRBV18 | TGTGCCAGCTCACCGGCTGTGGGGAGCACCGGGGAGCTGTTTTTT | CASSPAVGSTGELFF
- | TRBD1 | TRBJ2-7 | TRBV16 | TGTGCCAGCAGCCCAGACAGGGGGGGGTCCTACGAGCAGTACTTC | CASSPDRGGSYEQYF
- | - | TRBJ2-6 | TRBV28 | TGTGCCAGCAGATCCTGGGGCTCTGGGGCCAACGTCCTGACTTTC | CASRSWGSGANVLTF
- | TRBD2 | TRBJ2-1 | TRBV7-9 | TGTGCCAGCAGCCCCGGACTAGCGGGGGGTTATGAGCAGTTCTTC | CASSPGLAGGYEQFF